This TCR beta chain was retrieved from a study of blood T cell repertoires in COVID-19. Study as a whole: Samples representing acute and convalescent COVID-19 were sourced from the United States, Italy and Spain. PBMCs, B-cell-depleted T cells, or T cells provided the cDNA or gDNA that made up the material.

How the authors handled the data: Amplification with reference gene primers provided the estimates of nucleated cell counts. Sequencing was performed with immunoSEQ multiplex PCR; in TCRdb, only in-frame clones are kept and a portion is missing. The V and J calls and clone size come from that table; D and trimming were worked out from the DNA. The sample has 30,000 to 35,000 clones, roughly four fifths seen once; the top ten hold approximately 40%. The J segment lost 4 bases and the V segment lost 4 bases, leaving 14 bases of the junction unmatched. Looked up from germline, CDR1 is LGHDT and CDR2 is YNNKEL (reference sequence). This CDR3 comprises 19 residues.

The sequence derives from an elderly man with active or convalescent COVID-19. The sequenced sample consisted of peripheral blood. This chain connects TRBV3-1 (or the pseudogene TRBV3-2) to TRBJ2-5; the match to TRBD2 covers 14 bases. The CDR3 DNA follows: TGTGCCAGCAGCCCCACCCGGCAGGGACTAGCGGGAGACGGAGAGACCCAGTACTTC. Its protein product is CASSPTRQGLAGDGETQYF.